These 17 T cell receptor beta chains were all obtained from the same sample, sequenced in a study of cytomegalovirus exposure and HLA in healthy donors. Libraries were prepared by immunoSEQ multiplex PCR; TCRdb keeps only in-frame clonotypes and omits some of them. The sample lists about 120,000 clones, 85% to 90% occurring once. Sequencing was performed on PBMCs. These receptors were taken from a woman aged 30 to 39 in good health and CMV-seronegative.

V and J are TRBV9 and TRBJ2-3; 9 bases are a match to TRBD2. Unmatched junction bases numbered 9, after V lost 4 bases and J lost 3 bases. CDR1 is SGDLS, CDR2 YYNGEE, per germline. This CDR3 is 16 amino acids long. The CDR3 sequence is CASSPGGGGATDTQYF. CDR3 DNA sequence: TGTGCCAGCAGCCCCGGCGGCGGGGGGGCAACAGATACGCAGTATTTT.

The chain couples TRBV7-8 to TRBJ1-4, with 8 bases that match TRBD1. This CDR3 region has 19 residues. CDR1 is SGHVS and CDR2 is FQNEAQ in the germline V gene. With 5 bases clipped from V and 6 bases from J, the junction kept 20 bases outside the gene matches. This chain's CDR3 is CASSIRGDRGKGTDEKLFF. The CDR3 DNA reads TGTGCCAGCAGCATTAGGGGTGACAGGGGAAAGGGCACGGATGAAAAACTGTTTTTT. Based on the CDR3 plus reference TRBV7-8 and TRBJ1-4, the full variable domain is GAGVSQSPRYKVAKRGQDVALRCDPISGHVSLFWYQQALGQGPEFLTYFQNEAQLDKSGLPSDRFFAERPEGSVSTLKIQRTQQEDSAVYLCASSIRGDRGKGTDEKLFFGSGTQLSVL.

This clone showed up just once. This chain connects TRBV5-1 to TRBJ2-7; perhaps TRBD1 as D (6 bases). The ends were cut back, 4 bases at V and 1 base at J, with 9 bases in the middle. The CDR3 is 13 residues long. Germline CDR1 reads SGHRS; CDR2 reads YFSETQ. The CDR3 region is CASSPGQSYEQYF. CDR3 nucleotides: TGCGCCAGCAGCCCTGGACAGTCCTACGAGCAGTACTTC.

The rearrangement joins TRBV29-1 to TRBJ1-2, with TRBD1 identical over 8 bases. Losses at the gene ends were 7 bases for V and 6 bases for J; bases not matched to a gene: 10. Germline loops: CDR1 SQVTM, CDR2 ANQGSEA. The length of the CDR3 is 13 residues. The CDR3, as DNA: TGCAGCGATTGGGACAGGAACTCAAATGGCTACACCTTC. As protein: CSDWDRNSNGYTF.

The chain recombines TRBV6-1 with TRBJ2-3, with D tentatively TRBD1 (5 bases). The ends were cut back, 2 bases at V and 0 bases at J, with 21 bases in the middle. There are 19 residues in the CDR3. Germline values: CDR1 MNHNS, CDR2 SASEGT. The CDR3, as DNA: TGTGCCAGCAGTGAAAGGGGTCCGCGCCACATCGATAGCACAGATACGCAGTATTTT. It specifies CASSERGPRHIDSTDTQYF.

This chain joins TRBV11-3 and TRBJ2-5; 8 positions agree with TRBD2. CDR1 is SGHNT, CDR2 YENEEA, per germline. This CDR3 comprises 16 residues. Losses at the gene ends were 1 base for V and 11 bases for J; bases not matched to a gene: 15. The CDR3 region has the DNA TGTGCCAGCAGCTTAGGTGGCGGGGGGCCCGGCTGGTTACAGTACTTC. This translates into CASSLGGGGPGWLQYF.

This chain connects TRBV7-2 to TRBJ2-5, with 7 bases lining up with TRBD1. Trimming removed 3 bases from V and 1 base from J; junction bases left unmatched: 8. Germline lookup yields CDR1 SGHTA and CDR2 FQGNSA. CDR3 length: 16 residues. The CDR3 coding sequence is TGTGCCAGCAGCTTTAGCAGTCAGGGGGTCCAAGAGACCCAGTACTTC. Its protein product is CASSFSSQGVQETQYF.

In nucleotides, the CDR3 is TGTGCCAGTCACCCCCTGGGAGGGGCGCGTAGTCAGCCCCAGCATTTT. It is translated as CASHPLGGARSQPQHF. The chain recombines TRBV19 with TRBJ1-5, with D tentatively TRBD1 (5 bases). This CDR3 is 16 amino acids long. Germline V gene lookup returns CDR1 LNHDA and CDR2 SQIVND (reference sequence). The V end lost 8 bases, the J end lost 6 bases, and 23 bases lay between the germline ends.

The chain couples TRBV27 to TRBJ1-2, with 7 nucleotides matching TRBD1. The CDR3 spans 14 residues. V lost 1 base to trimming and J lost 7 bases; unmatched junction nucleotides: 6. Germline CDR1 reads MNHEY; CDR2 reads SMNVEV (reference sequence). CDR3 nucleotide sequence: TGTGCCAGCAGTTTATTAGGGGGCGGGCGTGGCTACACCTTC. Translation gives CASSLLGGGRGYTF.

The gene calls are TRBV7-9 and TRBJ1-6; possibly TRBD1 for D (5 bases). The CDR3 runs to 16 residues. Per the germline V gene, CDR1 is SEHNR and CDR2 is FQNEAQ (reference sequence). V was trimmed by 3 bases and J by 8 bases, leaving 17 bases between them. This chain's CDR3 is CASSFRPPQGDSPLHF. CDR3 DNA: TGTGCCAGCAGCTTTCGGCCCCCACAAGGGGATTCACCCCTCCACTTT.

This clone has just one count. This chain joins TRBV30 and TRBJ2-5; possibly TRBD1 for D (5 bases). Germline CDR1 GTSNPN, CDR2 SVGIG (reference sequence). Trimming cost V 2 bases and J 5 bases, with 21 bases left between them. The CDR3 extends over 16 amino acids. CDR3 nucleotides: TGTGCCTGGAGTCTTCAAACCCCGACCGCAGGGGAGACCCAGTACTTC. Its translation is CAWSLQTPTAGETQYF.

J is TRBJ2-3 and V is TRBV2; maybe TRBD1 (6 bases). V dropped 1 base and J dropped 8 bases, with 13 bases sitting between them. From germline, CDR1 is SNHLY and CDR2 FYNNEI. This CDR3 contains 14 residues. In nucleotides, the CDR3 is TGTGCCAGCAGTGAAGGCAGGGGTAGGGGTACGCAGTATTTT. It codes for CASSEGRGRGTQYF. Filled out from reference TRBV2 and TRBJ2-3, the complete variable domain reads EPEVTQTPSHQVTQMGQEVILRCVPISNHLYFYWYRQILGQKVEFLVSFYNNEISEKSEIFDDQFSVERPDGSNFTLKIRSTKLEDSAMYFCASSEGRGRGTQYFGPGTRLTVL.

V is TRBV7-6 and J is TRBJ2-5; TRBD2 is a possible D gene (6 bases). Trimming left V 4 bases short and J 2 bases short, with 17 bases between. Germline V lookup: CDR1 SGHVS, CDR2 FNYEAQ. This CDR3 has 16 amino acids. In nucleotides, the CDR3 is TGTGCCAGCAGCTCCGAAGGCGGGGAGGCTCAAGAGACCCAGTACTTC. Translation: CASSSEGGEAQETQYF. Full variable domain (rest looked up from reference TRBV7-6 and TRBJ2-5): GAGVSQSPRYKVTKRGQDVALRCDPISGHVSLYWYRQALGQGPEFLTYFNYEAQQDKSGLPNDRFSAERPEGSISTLTIQRTEQRDSAMYRCASSSEGGEAQETQYFGPGTRLLVL.

This rearrangement joins TRBV7-6 to TRBJ2-7, with D perhaps TRBD1 (6 bases). The germline CDR1 and CDR2 sequences are SGHVS and FNYEAQ. The ends were cut back, 7 bases at V and 1 base at J, with 11 bases in the middle. This CDR3 has 13 residues. CDR3 sequence: CASNRDVSYEQYF. The CDR3 DNA reads TGTGCCAGCAACAGGGACGTGTCCTACGAGCAGTACTTC.

The sample holds many counts of this clone. The chain combines TRBV2 with TRBJ1-2, with 11 positions matching TRBD1. The CDR3 runs 14 residues. Germline V CDR1 and CDR2: SNHLY, FYNNEI. The trim removed 7 bases at V and 7 bases at J, leaving 8 bases unmatched. CDR3 amino acids: CASIPDRGRFGYTF. For the CDR3, the DNA is TGTGCCAGCATACCGGACAGGGGGCGGTTTGGCTACACCTTC.

The chain carries TRBV6-5 and TRBJ2-7; 11 bases line up with TRBD2. V lost 7 bases and J lost 0; bases outside the gene matches: 5. The V gene's germline CDR1 is MNHEY and CDR2 SVGAGI. The CDR3 runs 15 residues. CDR3 sequence: CASTPTSGVSYEQYF. The CDR3, as DNA: TGTGCCAGCACACCGACTAGCGGGGTCTCCTACGAGCAGTACTTC.

In this sample, this clone turned up once. Other DNA sequences in the sample encode the same CDR3. This chain joins TRBV7-9 and TRBJ2-1; 8 nucleotides match TRBD1. Looked up from germline, CDR1 is SEHNR and CDR2 is FQNEAQ (reference sequence). V trimming: 5 bases; J trimming: 7 bases; junction bases outside the gene matches: 19. This CDR3 spans 18 amino acids. This chain's CDR3 is CASSLSGGRQGAGNEQFF. CDR3 DNA sequence: TGTGCCAGCAGCCTATCGGGCGGGCGGCAGGGGGCAGGGAATGAGCAGTTCTTC.